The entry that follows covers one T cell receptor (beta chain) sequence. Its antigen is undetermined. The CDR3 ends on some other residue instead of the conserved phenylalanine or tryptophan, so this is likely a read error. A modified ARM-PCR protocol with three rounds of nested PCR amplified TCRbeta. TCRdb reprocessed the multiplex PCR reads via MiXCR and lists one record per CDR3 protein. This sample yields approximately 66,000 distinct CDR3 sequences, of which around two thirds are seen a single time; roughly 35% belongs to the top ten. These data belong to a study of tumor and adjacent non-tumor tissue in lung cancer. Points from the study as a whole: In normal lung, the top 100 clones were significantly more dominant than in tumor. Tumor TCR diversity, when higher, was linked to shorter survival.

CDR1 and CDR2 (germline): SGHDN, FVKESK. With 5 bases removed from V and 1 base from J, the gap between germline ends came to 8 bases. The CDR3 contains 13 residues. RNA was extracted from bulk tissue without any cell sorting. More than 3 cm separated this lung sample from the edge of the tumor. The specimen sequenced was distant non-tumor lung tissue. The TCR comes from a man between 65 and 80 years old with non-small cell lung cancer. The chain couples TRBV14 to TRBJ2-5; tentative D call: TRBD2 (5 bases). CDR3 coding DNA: TGTGCCAGCAGCGACGGGGTCCAAGAGACCCAGTACTTA. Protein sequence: CASSDGVQETQYL.